These T cell receptor beta chains were read from a single sample in a study of T cells in localized non-small cell lung cancer. Generated by immunoSEQ multiplex PCR, the TCRdb table keeps only in-frame clones and is missing some. The sample gives approximately 72,000 clones, 84% of which show up once; approximately 12% is in the top ten. The sample consisted of peripheral blood, taken before any cancer treatment. Source of these receptors: a female donor over 55 with stage I lung adenocarcinoma. CDR3s include the opening cysteine and the closing phenylalanine or tryptophan. Each record gives: clone size, J gene, D gene, V gene, CDR3 DNA, CDR3 protein. The D gene is left open where the match is weak. Not all rows give a size; the values are once, few, many and, for expanded clones, a class.

clone size: -
J gene: TRBJ2-5
D gene: -
V gene: TRBV12-5
CDR3 DNA: TGTGCTAGTGGTTTGGAGTTAAAGACCCAGTACTTC
CDR3 protein: CASGLELKTQYF

clone size: -
J gene: TRBJ1-5
D gene: -
V gene: TRBV19
CDR3 DNA: TGTGCCAGTAGTTTCGGCGGGCAGCCCCAGCATTTT
CDR3 protein: CASSFGGQPQHF

clone size: -
J gene: TRBJ2-3
D gene: TRBD2
V gene: TRBV5-1
CDR3 DNA: TGCGCCAGCAGTACGGGGGGAACAGCAGATACGCAGTATTTT
CDR3 protein: CASSTGGTADTQYF

clone size: -
J gene: TRBJ1-1
D gene: TRBD1
V gene: TRBV5-1
CDR3 DNA: TGCGCCAGCAGCTTGGCTACAGGGGGCTATAACACTGAAGCTTTCTTT
CDR3 protein: CASSLATGGYNTEAFF

clone size: -
J gene: TRBJ2-1
D gene: -
V gene: TRBV6-1
CDR3 DNA: TGTGCCAGCAGTGTTACTGACGCCTACAATGAGCAGTTCTTC
CDR3 protein: CASSVTDAYNEQFF

clone size: -
J gene: TRBJ2-5
D gene: -
V gene: TRBV2
CDR3 DNA: TGTGCCTCTCGGAGGGTCCAAGAGACCCAGTACTTC
CDR3 protein: CASRRVQETQYF

clone size: -
J gene: TRBJ1-6
D gene: TRBD1
V gene: TRBV9
CDR3 DNA: TGTGCCAGCAGCCCCCGACAGGGAAGGTCCTATAATTCACCCCTCCACTTT
CDR3 protein: CASSPRQGRSYNSPLHF

clone size: -
J gene: TRBJ1-2
D gene: -
V gene: TRBV27
CDR3 DNA: TGTGCCAGCAGTTTACGCCAGACCTATGGCTACACCTTC
CDR3 protein: CASSLRQTYGYTF

clone size: -
J gene: TRBJ2-7
D gene: TRBD2
V gene: TRBV7-2
CDR3 DNA: TGTGCCAGCAGCTTAGTGCTCGTTGTAGCGGGATTATCCTACGAGCAGTACTTC
CDR3 protein: CASSLVLVVAGLSYEQYF

clone size: once
J gene: TRBJ2-1
D gene: TRBD2
V gene: TRBV5-1
CDR3 DNA: TGCGCCAGCAGTCGGGGGAGCGGGATAAGATACAATGAGCAGTTCTTC
CDR3 protein: CASSRGSGIRYNEQFF

clone size: once
J gene: TRBJ2-7
D gene: -
V gene: TRBV12-5
CDR3 DNA: TGTGCTAGTGGTTGGGCGGGCAGGCGGGACGAGCAGTACTTC
CDR3 protein: CASGWAGRRDEQYF

clone size: -
J gene: TRBJ1-5
D gene: TRBD1
V gene: TRBV2
CDR3 DNA: TGTGCCAGCAGTTCACAGGGGGTAGGCAATCAGCCCCAGCATTTT
CDR3 protein: CASSSQGVGNQPQHF

clone size: -
J gene: TRBJ2-5
D gene: -
V gene: TRBV7-9
CDR3 DNA: TGTGCCAGCAGCTTATCTATAGGCTCCCAAGAGACCCAGTACTTC
CDR3 protein: CASSLSIGSQETQYF

clone size: -
J gene: TRBJ2-5
D gene: TRBD2
V gene: TRBV7-3
CDR3 DNA: TGTGCCAGCAGCTCTGTGGGGGGGGGACAAGAGACCCAGTACTTC
CDR3 protein: CASSSVGGGQETQYF

clone size: -
J gene: TRBJ1-6
D gene: TRBD1
V gene: TRBV6-5
CDR3 DNA: TGTGCCAGCAATCGACAGGGACCCCTCCACTTT
CDR3 protein: CASNRQGPLHF

clone size: -
J gene: TRBJ2-3
D gene: -
V gene: TRBV11-3
CDR3 DNA: TGTGCCAGCAGCCGTGGGAGTCTCACAGATACGCAGTATTTT
CDR3 protein: CASSRGSLTDTQYF

clone size: once
J gene: TRBJ1-1
D gene: TRBD1
V gene: TRBV18
CDR3 DNA: TGTGCCAGCTCAGCCCAACAGGGGGCTGAGAACACTGAAGCTTTCTTT
CDR3 protein: CASSAQQGAENTEAFF

clone size: -
J gene: TRBJ2-5
D gene: TRBD2
V gene: TRBV5-4
CDR3 DNA: TGTGCCAGCAGCTCAGACCCTAGCGGGGTGCAAGAGACCCAGTACTTC
CDR3 protein: CASSSDPSGVQETQYF

clone size: -
J gene: TRBJ1-2
D gene: TRBD1
V gene: TRBV6-5
CDR3 DNA: TGTGCCAGCAGCAGGGGGCCAGACTATGGCTACACCTTC
CDR3 protein: CASSRGPDYGYTF

clone size: -
J gene: TRBJ2-5
D gene: -
V gene: TRBV6-5
CDR3 DNA: TGTGCCAGCAGTCCCAGGAACCCGGGGACCCAGTACTTC
CDR3 protein: CASSPRNPGTQYF

clone size: once
J gene: TRBJ1-5
D gene: TRBD1
V gene: TRBV28
CDR3 DNA: TGTGCCAGCGTTAGACAGGGGATTCAGCCCCAGCATTTT
CDR3 protein: CASVRQGIQPQHF

clone size: -
J gene: TRBJ2-1
D gene: -
V gene: TRBV13
CDR3 DNA: TGTGCCAGCAGCTTAGAGGGCTCCTACAATGAGCAGTTCTTC
CDR3 protein: CASSLEGSYNEQFF

clone size: -
J gene: TRBJ1-4
D gene: -
V gene: TRBV2
CDR3 DNA: TGTGCCAGCCTGGTCGGGCCTAAGGGAGAAAAACTGTTTTTT
CDR3 protein: CASLVGPKGEKLFF

clone size: -
J gene: TRBJ2-1
D gene: -
V gene: TRBV5-1
CDR3 DNA: TGCGCCAGCAGCTTGCGACAGAGACTAGTAGGGAATGAGCAGTTCTTC
CDR3 protein: CASSLRQRLVGNEQFF

clone size: -
J gene: TRBJ2-3
D gene: TRBD2
V gene: TRBV11-1
CDR3 DNA: TGTGCCAGCAGCACCTCCGGGACTAGCGGTACGCAGTATTTT
CDR3 protein: CASSTSGTSGTQYF

clone size: once
J gene: TRBJ2-1
D gene: -
V gene: TRBV29-1
CDR3 DNA: TGCAGCGTCAGGCAGGGAAGGGGCAATGAGCAGTTCTTC
CDR3 protein: CSVRQGRGNEQFF

clone size: -
J gene: TRBJ2-1
D gene: TRBD2
V gene: TRBV6-5
CDR3 DNA: TGTGCCAGCAGTTACTCGAGCGGGAGGGCCGGCAATGAGCAGTTCTTC
CDR3 protein: CASSYSSGRAGNEQFF

clone size: -
J gene: TRBJ1-2
D gene: -
V gene: TRBV18
CDR3 DNA: TGTGCCAGCTCATCGTCCCGGGCCGACTATGGCTACACCTTC
CDR3 protein: CASSSSRADYGYTF

clone size: -
J gene: TRBJ1-1
D gene: TRBD1
V gene: TRBV10-2
CDR3 DNA: TGCGCCAGCAGCCTAACCCCCTATTCGACCCTCAGACAGGGGGCTTGGACTGAAGCTTTCTTT
CDR3 protein: CASSLTPYSTLRQGAWTEAFF

clone size: -
J gene: TRBJ2-7
D gene: TRBD2
V gene: TRBV7-2
CDR3 DNA: TGTGCCAGCAGGCCACTAGCGGGAGGGCTCCACGAGCAGTACTTC
CDR3 protein: CASRPLAGGLHEQYF

clone size: -
J gene: TRBJ1-2
D gene: TRBD1
V gene: TRBV18
CDR3 DNA: TGTGCCAGCTCACCACCCACACAGGGGATGACTAACTATGGCTACACCTTC
CDR3 protein: CASSPPTQGMTNYGYTF

clone size: -
J gene: TRBJ2-3
D gene: TRBD1
V gene: TRBV6-1
CDR3 DNA: TGTGCCAGCAGTCCCCAGGGGGCTAGCACAGATACGCAGTATTTT
CDR3 protein: CASSPQGASTDTQYF

clone size: -
J gene: TRBJ1-2
D gene: -
V gene: TRBV19
CDR3 DNA: TGTGCCAGTAGCGACGAAGGGGGGGCCTATGGCTACACCTTC
CDR3 protein: CASSDEGGAYGYTF

clone size: -
J gene: TRBJ2-7
D gene: -
V gene: TRBV5-1
CDR3 DNA: TGCGCCAGCAGCTCCCGGACAGACCCCTACGAGCAGTACTTC
CDR3 protein: CASSSRTDPYEQYF

clone size: -
J gene: TRBJ2-1
D gene: TRBD2
V gene: TRBV6-6
CDR3 DNA: TGTGCCAGCACCCGCACTAGCGTTGGAGGTGAGCAGTTCTTC
CDR3 protein: CASTRTSVGGEQFF

clone size: once
J gene: TRBJ2-2
D gene: -
V gene: TRBV25-1
CDR3 DNA: TGTGCCAGCAGTGAGGGGAGTCTGAACACCGGGGAGCTGTTTTTT
CDR3 protein: CASSEGSLNTGELFF

clone size: -
J gene: TRBJ2-7
D gene: TRBD2
V gene: TRBV5-1
CDR3 DNA: TGCGCCAGCAGCAAGGCACCCCGCGGGCTAGCGGGAGAAGAGCAGTACTTC
CDR3 protein: CASSKAPRGLAGEEQYF

clone size: -
J gene: TRBJ2-7
D gene: TRBD2
V gene: TRBV5-4
CDR3 DNA: TGTGCCAGCAGCTTCAACCCCCTACTAGCGGGAGACGAGCAGTACTTC
CDR3 protein: CASSFNPLLAGDEQYF

clone size: -
J gene: TRBJ2-3
D gene: -
V gene: TRBV29-1
CDR3 DNA: TGCAGCGTTACCCCCCGGACTACCAGCACAGATACGCAGTATTTT
CDR3 protein: CSVTPRTTSTDTQYF

clone size: -
J gene: TRBJ2-1
D gene: TRBD2
V gene: TRBV6-1
CDR3 DNA: TGTGCCAGCAGTGAATTTGGACTAGCGGTTTCCTACAATGAGCAGTTCTTC
CDR3 protein: CASSEFGLAVSYNEQFF

clone size: once
J gene: TRBJ2-1
D gene: TRBD2
V gene: TRBV10-1
CDR3 DNA: TGCGCCAGCAGTCCCGGGACTAGCGTTCAAGAGCAGTTCTTC
CDR3 protein: CASSPGTSVQEQFF

clone size: -
J gene: TRBJ2-7
D gene: -
V gene: TRBV7-2
CDR3 DNA: TGTGCCAGCACCTTACGGATCAGTACCATCTACGAGCAGTACTTC
CDR3 protein: CASTLRISTIYEQYF

clone size: few
J gene: TRBJ1-1
D gene: -
V gene: TRBV5-4
CDR3 DNA: TGTGTGGGCAGGGGAGGCTTGAACACTGAAGCTTTCTTT
CDR3 protein: CVGRGGLNTEAFF

clone size: -
J gene: TRBJ2-6
D gene: -
V gene: TRBV6-5
CDR3 DNA: TGTGCCAGCAGTTACTCTTGGAGTGCTGGGGCCAACGTCCTGACTTTC
CDR3 protein: CASSYSWSAGANVLTF

clone size: -
J gene: TRBJ1-1
D gene: -
V gene: TRBV11-3
CDR3 DNA: TGTGCCAGCAGCTTAGATGGAGGGGGTCACACTGAAGCTTTCTTT
CDR3 protein: CASSLDGGGHTEAFF

clone size: -
J gene: TRBJ2-1
D gene: TRBD2
V gene: TRBV5-1
CDR3 DNA: TGCGCCAGCAGCCTAGGACTAGCGGGAGGTCCCGGAGGGCAGTTCTTC
CDR3 protein: CASSLGLAGGPGGQFF

clone size: -
J gene: TRBJ1-1
D gene: -
V gene: TRBV5-1
CDR3 DNA: TGCGCCAGCAGCTTGGGGGCAAGGACGAACACTGAAGCTTTCTTT
CDR3 protein: CASSLGARTNTEAFF

clone size: -
J gene: TRBJ2-7
D gene: TRBD2
V gene: TRBV11-2
CDR3 DNA: TGTGCCAGCAGCTATGGACTAGCGGGAGAGGGGCTTTACGAGCAGTACTTC
CDR3 protein: CASSYGLAGEGLYEQYF

clone size: once
J gene: TRBJ1-1
D gene: -
V gene: TRBV5-6
CDR3 DNA: TGTGCCAGCAGATCACAGGTTTGGGCTGAAGCTTTCTTT
CDR3 protein: CASRSQVWAEAFF

clone size: -
J gene: TRBJ2-7
D gene: TRBD1
V gene: TRBV25-1
CDR3 DNA: TGTGCCAGCGCTTGGACAGGGGGCTACGAGCAGTACTTC
CDR3 protein: CASAWTGGYEQYF

clone size: -
J gene: TRBJ2-7
D gene: TRBD2
V gene: TRBV19
CDR3 DNA: TGTGCCAGTAGTATCCCAGCGGGAAGCGAGCAGTACTTC
CDR3 protein: CASSIPAGSEQYF

clone size: -
J gene: TRBJ2-4
D gene: TRBD2
V gene: TRBV4-2
CDR3 DNA: TGTGCCAGCAGCCAAGATCCGGGACTAGCGGGGAGCTGGTACTTC
CDR3 protein: CASSQDPGLAGSWYF

clone size: -
J gene: TRBJ1-2
D gene: -
V gene: TRBV30
CDR3 DNA: TGTGCCTGGAGTCCCGACTCCTATGGCTACACCTTC
CDR3 protein: CAWSPDSYGYTF

clone size: -
J gene: TRBJ2-5
D gene: TRBD2
V gene: TRBV11-3
CDR3 DNA: TGTGCCAGCAGCCAGCGCAGCGGGAGGACTAAAGAGACCCAGTACTTC
CDR3 protein: CASSQRSGRTKETQYF

clone size: -
J gene: TRBJ2-3
D gene: -
V gene: TRBV5-1
CDR3 DNA: TGCGCCAGCAGCCTTAGCACAGATACGCAGTATTTT
CDR3 protein: CASSLSTDTQYF

clone size: -
J gene: TRBJ2-5
D gene: -
V gene: TRBV2
CDR3 DNA: TGTGCCAGCAGGGCGGGACTGATGGGCGGAGAGACCCAGTACTTC
CDR3 protein: CASRAGLMGGETQYF

clone size: -
J gene: TRBJ2-5
D gene: TRBD2
V gene: TRBV25-1
CDR3 DNA: TGTGCCAGCAGTGAAGGGCGGGGGTTAGGTGGAGAGACCCAGTACTTC
CDR3 protein: CASSEGRGLGGETQYF

clone size: -
J gene: TRBJ1-6
D gene: -
V gene: TRBV2
CDR3 DNA: TGTGCCAGCAGTACAGGGTCCCGATCACCCCTCCACTTT
CDR3 protein: CASSTGSRSPLHF

clone size: -
J gene: TRBJ2-4
D gene: -
V gene: TRBV2
CDR3 DNA: TGTGCCAGCAGCCTAGTGAGAGTCCTAGCCAAAAACATTCAGTACTTC
CDR3 protein: CASSLVRVLAKNIQYF